These 30 T cell receptor beta chains were sequenced from one sample in a study of glioma-infiltrating T cells. TCR alpha and beta CDR3 regions were amplified from RNA using iRepertoire nested multiplex PCR. TCRdb analysed the multiplex PCR reads with MiXCR anew, one entry per CDR3 protein. This sample has about 89,000 distinct CDR3 sequences; 20% to 25% occur once, and the top ten carry roughly 7%. Sequenced sample: glioma tissue, nonneoplastic brain tissue, or PBMCs (not recorded which). Receptors originate from a human donor with low-grade glioma or glioblastoma, undergoing nonglioma brain surgery, or in good health (not recorded which).

The table lists this clonotype with many counts. The CDR3 DNA reads as TGTGCCAGCAGGGCACGATGGGACACTGAAGCTTTCTTT. The encoded protein is CASRARWDTEAFF. The rearrangement joins TRBV2 to TRBJ1-1; D uncertain. The CDR3 totals 13 residues. Germline V gene data show CDR1 as SNHLY and CDR2 as FYNNEI. V was pared by 6 bases and J by 3 bases, with 11 bases between.

This clonotype has just a few counts. The chain carries TRBV19 and TRBJ2-3; tentatively, D is TRBD1 (5 bases). The ends were cut back, 5 bases at V and 0 bases at J, with 12 bases in the middle. The CDR3 has 15 amino acids. From germline, CDR1 is LNHDA and CDR2 SQIVND (reference sequence). The chain's CDR3 is CASSLGALSTDTQYF. In DNA, the CDR3 is TGTGCCAGTAGTCTAGGGGCCCTCAGCACAGATACGCAGTATTTT.

This clonotype showed up many times. The chain joins TRBV2 to TRBJ1-5, with D unclear. The CDR3 sequence is 10 residues long. Trimming took 4 bases from V and 13 from J, leaving 8 bases between them. Germline-derived CDR1 and CDR2 are SNHLY and FYNNEI. CDR3 region: CASSGRQQHF. The CDR3 nucleotides read TGTGCCAGCAGTGGACGGCAGCAGCATTTT. The full variable domain, in which reference TRBV2 and TRBJ1-5 provide the parts outside the CDR3, is EPEVTQTPSHQVTQMGQEVILRCVPISNHLYFYWYRQILGQKVEFLVSFYNNEISEKSEIFDDQFSVERPDGSNFTLKIRSTKLEDSAMYFCASSGRQQHFGDGTRLSIL.

This clonotype was picked up a small number of times. The chain joins TRBV7-9 to TRBJ2-3, with TRBD2 identical over 10 bases. The germline V gene encodes CDR1 SEHNR and CDR2 FQNEAQ (reference sequence). The J segment lost 2 bases and the V segment lost 5 bases, leaving 13 bases of the junction unmatched. This CDR3 is 18 amino acids long. The CDR3, as DNA: TGTGCCAGCAGCCCCATCCTTTCTAGCGGGAGCTCCACAGATACGCAGTATTTT. Protein: CASSPILSSGSSTDTQYF.

This chain joins TRBV9 and TRBJ1-3, with D hard to call. CDR1 and CDR2 from the germline V gene are SGDLS and YYNGEE. This CDR3 has 13 residues. Deletions cut 2 bases from V and 3 bases from J, with 6 bases between. Here the CDR3 reads CASSVQDGNTIYF. CDR3 nucleotides: TGTGCCAGCAGCGTTCAAGATGGAAACACCATATATTTT.

This clonotype showed up many times. The chain carries TRBV6-1 and TRBJ1-1, with D perhaps matching TRBD1 (6 bases). The CDR3 has 14 amino acids. Deletions cut 5 bases from V and 1 base from J, with 11 bases between. CDR1 is MNHNS and CDR2 is SASEGT in the germline V gene. CDR3 sequence reads: CASSQQGWNTEAFF. In DNA, the CDR3 is TGTGCCAGCAGTCAACAGGGCTGGAACACTGAAGCTTTCTTT.

This clonotype came up a few times. Given a much more abundant clone one base away, this may be a read error. The chain carries TRBV2 and TRBJ1-5, with TRBD1 as a possible D gene (5 bases). Germline CDR1 SNHLY, CDR2 FYNNEI. The CDR3 is made up of 13 amino acids. In nucleotides, the CDR3 is TGTGCGAGCGGGGACGGGAGCAATCAGCCCCAGCATTTT. The encoded protein is CASGDGSNQPQHF. Looking up the rest from reference TRBV2 and TRBJ1-5 gives the full variable domain: EPEVTQTPSHQVTQMGQEVILRCVPISNHLYFYWYRQILGQKVEFLVSFYNNEISEKSEIFDDQFSVERPDGSNFTLKIRSTKLEDSAMYFCASGDGSNQPQHFGDGTRLSIL.

This clonotype was seen many times. The V gene is TRBV19, the J gene TRBJ2-1; D tentatively fits TRBD1 or TRBD2 (6 bases each). The V end was cut by 4 bases, the J end by 6 bases, with 16 bases between. Germline CDR1 is LNHDA and CDR2 is SQIVND (reference sequence). This CDR3 has 15 residues. The CDR3 reads CASSRIMGGRNEQFF. CDR3 nucleotide sequence: TGTGCCAGTAGTAGGATTATGGGGGGCCGCAATGAGCAGTTCTTC.

This clonotype occurred many times. The chain has TRBV6-1 and TRBJ1-6; 9 bases line up with TRBD1. The V gene's germline CDR1 is MNHNS and CDR2 SASEGT. The CDR3 consists of 18 residues. V gave up 5 bases and J gave up 0 bases; unmatched junction bases: 8. The CDR3 coding sequence is TGTGCCAGCAGTCACCCGGGACAGGGAAGCTCCTATAATTCACCCCTCCACTTT. Encoded protein: CASSHPGQGSSYNSPLHF.

Comment on this clonotype: A much larger clone differs from this one at a single base, so this may be a read error. The rearrangement joins TRBV2 to TRBJ2-7, with unresolved D. Germline CDR1 is SNHLY and CDR2 is FYNNEI. This CDR3 is 12 amino acids long. CDR3 DNA sequence: TGTGCCAGCAGTCGAAACTCCTGCGAGCAGTACTTC. Protein sequence: CASSRNSCEQYF.

In this sample, this clonotype turned up many times. V gene TRBV6-1 combines with J gene TRBJ2-5; D is unclear. Trimming shortened V by 6 bases and J by 3 bases, and 11 bases separated the two germline ends. The CDR3 runs 13 residues. Germline V gene data show CDR1 as MNHNS and CDR2 as SASEGT. The CDR3: CASRRPTEETQYF. CDR3 nucleotides: TGTGCCAGCAGGCGCCCGACGGAAGAGACCCAGTACTTC.

This clonotype was found many times. This chain uses TRBV6-1 with TRBJ2-7; TRBD1 matches at 8 bases. Per germline, CDR1 MNHNS and CDR2 SASEGT. The trim removed 6 bases at V and 5 bases at J, leaving 15 bases unmatched. The CDR3 sequence is 16 residues long. CDR3 residues: CASRPREGQVGHEQYF. The CDR3, as DNA: TGTGCCAGCAGACCCCGAGAGGGACAGGTGGGCCACGAGCAGTACTTC.

The chain is built from TRBV4-2 and TRBJ2-5, with TRBD1 matching over 11 bases. V was clipped by 4 bases and J by 4 bases; unmatched bases: 8. The V gene's germline CDR1 is LGHNA and CDR2 YNFKEQ. This CDR3 is 16 amino acids long. The CDR3 protein is CASSRGTGGIRETQYF. CDR3 in DNA: TGTGCCAGCAGCCGCGGGACAGGGGGGATCCGAGAGACCCAGTACTTC.

This clonotype has more than one count but fewer than ten. The chain uses TRBV9 and TRBJ1-6, with D perhaps TRBD1 (5 bases). Germline CDR1 SGDLS, CDR2 YYNGEE. The CDR3 consists of 14 residues. Trimming cost V 4 bases and J 10 bases, with 15 bases left between them. The chain's CDR3 is CASSPQHGDSPLHF. The CDR3 DNA sequence: TGTGCCAGCAGCCCCCAGCACGGGGACTCACCCCTCCACTTT.

A word on this clonotype: One base away lies a much larger clone, so this may be a sequencing read error. The chain recombines TRBV5-1 with TRBJ2-1; possibly TRBD2 for D (5 bases). The CDR3 is 13 amino acids. The V gene's germline CDR1 is SGHRS and CDR2 YFSETQ. The CDR3 loop reads CASSLRTGNEQLF. Here the CDR3 DNA reads TGCGCCAGCAGCTTAAGGACGGGGAATGAGCAGCTCTTC.

This chain connects TRBV20-1 to TRBJ2-1; perhaps TRBD2 as D (5 bases). The CDR3 is 16 amino acids. V was pared by 2 bases and J by 1 base, with 15 bases between. The germline CDR1 and CDR2 sequences are DFQATT and SNEGSKA (reference sequence). The CDR3 coding sequence is TGCAGTGCTAGAACTGGACGGGGAACATCCTACAATGAGCAGTTCTTC. Protein: CSARTGRGTSYNEQFF.

As concerns this clonotype: At one end the junction does not follow the germline gene, possibly because of a read error. The gene calls are TRBV5-1 and TRBJ2-5; D unresolved. CDR3 length equals 15 residues. Germline values: CDR1 SGHRS, CDR2 YFSETQ. For the CDR3, the DNA is TGCCCCAGCAGCTTGGCGTGGCGGATCCAAGAGACCCAGTACTTC. This gives the protein CPSSLAWRIQETQYF. Full variable domain (missing parts from reference TRBV5-1 and TRBJ2-5): KAGVTQTPRYLIKTRGQQVTLSCSPISGHRSVSWYQQTPGQGLQFLFEYFSETQRNKGNFPGRFSGRQFSNSRSEMNVSTLELGDSALYLCPSSLAWRIQETQYFGPGTRLLVL.

This clonotype was found many times. The CDR3 protein is CASSLRVSKETQYF. CDR3 coding DNA: TGTGCCAGCAGCTTACGGGTTTCCAAAGAGACCCAGTACTTC. The chain is built from TRBV7-2 and TRBJ2-5; D is ambiguous. CDR1 SGHTA and CDR2 FQGNSA come from the germline V gene. V was trimmed by 2 bases and J by 3 bases, leaving 10 bases between them. The CDR3 consists of 14 residues.

The V and J genes are TRBV4-1 and TRBJ2-7; TRBD1 aligns across 9 bases. CDR3 length equals 14 residues. With V trimmed by 3 bases and J by 4 bases, 4 bases remained unmatched. Germline V gene sequence: CDR1 MGHRA, CDR2 YSYEKL. CDR3 amino acids: CASSQSGQGYEQYF. CDR3 in DNA: TGCGCCAGCAGCCAGTCGGGACAGGGTTACGAGCAGTACTTC.

V usage is TRBV20-1 and J usage is TRBJ1-1; D ambiguous. CDR3 length: 14 residues. Germline CDR1 is DFQATT and CDR2 is SNEGSKA (reference sequence). The V and J ends lost 2 bases and 2 bases respectively, with 12 bases between them. The CDR3 loop is CSARPRGRNTEAFF. CDR3 nucleotides: TGCAGTGCTAGACCGCGAGGGCGAAACACTGAAGCTTTCTTT.

This clonotype showed up many times. The V and J genes are TRBV10-2 and TRBJ1-1; D gene ambiguous. Germline CDR1 reads WSHSY; CDR2 reads SAAADI. V lost 3 bases and J 3 bases, leaving 17 bases between the germline ends. This CDR3 contains 16 residues. CDR3 coding DNA: TGCGCCAGCAGTGAATCCATCTACGGGTCGGACACTGAAGCTTTCTTT. Its translation: CASSESIYGSDTEAFF.

Ten or more counts support this clonotype. The chain links TRBV20-1 to TRBJ2-4, with 7 bases aligning to TRBD2. The CDR3 is 16 amino acids. J was trimmed by 1 base and V by 1 base; bases with no gene match: 7. CDR1 and CDR2 (germline): DFQATT, SNEGSKA (reference sequence). The chain's CDR3 is CSARGRGEWAKNIQYF. The CDR3 region has the DNA TGCAGTGCTAGAGGACGGGGGGAATGGGCCAAAAACATTCAGTACTTC.

The chain is built from TRBV19 and TRBJ1-2; D gene ambiguous. Germline CDR1 reads LNHDA; CDR2 reads SQIVND (reference sequence). The V gene lost 7 bases and the J gene lost 4 bases, with 16 bases spanning the gap. CDR3 length equals 14 residues. CDR3 loop: CASTPKGLLYGYTF. CDR3 sequence (DNA): TGTGCCAGTACCCCCAAAGGTCTGCTCTATGGCTACACCTTC.

The chain carries TRBV2 and TRBJ2-1; the match to TRBD2 covers 12 bases. The J segment lost 2 bases and the V segment lost 6 bases, leaving 5 bases of the junction unmatched. Germline V gene lookup returns CDR1 SNHLY and CDR2 FYNNEI. The CDR3 sequence is 16 residues long. CDR3 DNA: TGTGCCAGCAGGCTCCGGACTAGCGGGACCTACAATGAGCAGTTCTTC. Its protein product is CASRLRTSGTYNEQFF.

This clonotype was seen many times. The rearrangement uses TRBV10-1 and TRBJ1-2; D is unclear. The CDR3 is made up of 13 amino acids. Germline V gene lookup returns CDR1 WNHNN and CDR2 SYGVQD (reference sequence). V gave up 4 bases and J gave up 5 bases, with 11 bases separating them. CDR3 in DNA: TGCGCCAGCAGTGGAAGCAGGACTTATGGCTACACCTTC. Its translation is CASSGSRTYGYTF.

This clonotype was seen many times. In nucleotides, the CDR3 is TGCAGTGCTAGGACAGGGGGGAGGAACACTGAAGCTTTCTTT. Its translation is CSARTGGRNTEAFF. The J gene is TRBJ1-1, the V gene TRBV20-1; the match to TRBD1 covers 9 bases. The CDR3 length is 14 residues. Germline trimming cut 3 bases from V and 1 base from J; bases unmatched to any gene: 3. Germline CDR1 and CDR2: DFQATT and SNEGSKA (reference sequence).

This clonotype has ten or more counts. V and J are TRBV18 and TRBJ1-5; perhaps TRBD1 as D (6 bases). The V end was cut by 6 bases, the J end by 3 bases, with 12 bases between. There are 14 residues in the CDR3. Germline V CDR1 and CDR2: KGHSH, LQKENI. CDR3 sequence: CASSRDNSNQPQHF. CDR3 in DNA: TGTGCCAGCTCCCGGGACAACTCCAATCAGCCCCAGCATTTT.

At least ten counts were recorded for this clonotype. This chain connects TRBV25-1 to TRBJ1-6, with 9 bases lining up with TRBD1. Germline CDR1 reads MGHDK; CDR2 reads SYGVNS. The CDR3 consists of 13 residues. J lost 11 bases, V lost 6 bases, and 5 bases had no gene match. CDR3 in amino acids: CASSGTGNAPLHF. Here the CDR3 DNA reads TGTGCCAGCAGCGGGACAGGGAACGCACCCCTCCACTTT. The full variable domain, in which reference TRBV25-1 and TRBJ1-6 provide the parts outside the CDR3, is EADIYQTPRYLVIGTGKKITLECSQTMGHDKMYWYQQDPGMELHLIHYSYGVNSTEKGDLSSESTVSRIRTEHFPLTLESARPSHTSQYLCASSGTGNAPLHFGNGTRLTVT.

This clonotype came up many times. This chain connects TRBV3-1 to TRBJ2-1; the D is unclear. The CDR3 loop spans 11 amino acids. Germline V lookup: CDR1 LGHDT, CDR2 YNNKEL (reference sequence). The germline V and J ends were trimmed by 3 bases and 9 bases, with 6 bases remaining between them. The DNA for the CDR3 is TGTGCCAGCAGCCAGGTCAGTGAGCAGTTCTTC. Translation gives CASSQVSEQFF.

In this sample, this clonotype turned up many times. The CDR3 DNA reads as TGTGCCAGCAGGTTTGGGCTGAACACTGAAGCTTTCTTT. This sequence encodes CASRFGLNTEAFF. The rearrangement uses TRBV6-1 and TRBJ1-1; D not certain. The CDR3 has 13 residues. With 6 bases removed from V and 0 bases from J, the gap between germline ends came to 8 bases. From germline, CDR1 is MNHNS and CDR2 SASEGT.